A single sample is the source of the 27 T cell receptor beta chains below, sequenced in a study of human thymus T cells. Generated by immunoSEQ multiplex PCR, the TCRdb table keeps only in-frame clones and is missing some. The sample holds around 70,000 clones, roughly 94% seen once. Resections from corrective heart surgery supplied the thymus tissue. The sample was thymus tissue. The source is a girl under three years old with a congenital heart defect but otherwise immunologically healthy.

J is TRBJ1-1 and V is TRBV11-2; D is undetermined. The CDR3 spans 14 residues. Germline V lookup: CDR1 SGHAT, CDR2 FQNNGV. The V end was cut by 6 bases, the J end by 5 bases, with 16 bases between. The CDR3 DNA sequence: TGTGCCAGCAGGCGACAAGGAGGAGGGACTGAAGCTTTCTTT. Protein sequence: CASRRQGGGTEAFF.

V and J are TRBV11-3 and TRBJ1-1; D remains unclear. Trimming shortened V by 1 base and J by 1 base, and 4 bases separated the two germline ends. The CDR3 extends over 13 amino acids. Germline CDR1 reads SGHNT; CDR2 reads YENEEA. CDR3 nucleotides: TGTGCCAGCAGCTTAGCCGGGAACACTGAAGCTTTCTTT. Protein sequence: CASSLAGNTEAFF.

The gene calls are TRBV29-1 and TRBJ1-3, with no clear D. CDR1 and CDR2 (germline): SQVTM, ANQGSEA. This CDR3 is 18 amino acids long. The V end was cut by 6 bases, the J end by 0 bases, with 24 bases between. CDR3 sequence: CSVIIVHDRAFSGNTIYF. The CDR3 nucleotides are TGCAGCGTGATCATCGTACATGATCGGGCCTTCTCTGGAAACACCATATATTTT. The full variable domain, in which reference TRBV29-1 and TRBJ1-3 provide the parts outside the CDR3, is SAVISQKPSRDICQRGTSLTIQCQVDSQVTMMFWYRQQPGQSLTLIATANQGSEATYESGFVIDKFPISRPNLTFSTLTVSNMSPEDSSIYLCSVIIVHDRAFSGNTIYFGEGSWLTVV.

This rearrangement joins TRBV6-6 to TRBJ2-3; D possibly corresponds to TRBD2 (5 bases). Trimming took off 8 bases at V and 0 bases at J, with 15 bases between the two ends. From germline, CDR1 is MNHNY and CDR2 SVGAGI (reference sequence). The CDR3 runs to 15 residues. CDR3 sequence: CASLPFRTSTDTQYF. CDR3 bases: TGTGCCAGCCTCCCGTTCCGGACTAGCACAGATACGCAGTATTTT.

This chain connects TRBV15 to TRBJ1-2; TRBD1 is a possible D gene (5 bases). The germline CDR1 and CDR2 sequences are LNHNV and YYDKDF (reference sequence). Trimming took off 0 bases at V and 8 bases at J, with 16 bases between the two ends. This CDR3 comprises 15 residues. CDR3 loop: CATSRDRRQTIGYTF. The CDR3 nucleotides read TGTGCCACCAGCAGAGACCGTCGACAGACAATCGGCTACACCTTC.

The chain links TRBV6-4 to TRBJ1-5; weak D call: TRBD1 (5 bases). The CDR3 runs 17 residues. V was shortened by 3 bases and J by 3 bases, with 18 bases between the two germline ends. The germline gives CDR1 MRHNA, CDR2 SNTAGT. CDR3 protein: CASSDEETDLNNQPQHF. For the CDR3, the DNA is TGTGCCAGCAGTGATGAGGAGACAGATCTAAACAATCAGCCCCAGCATTTT.

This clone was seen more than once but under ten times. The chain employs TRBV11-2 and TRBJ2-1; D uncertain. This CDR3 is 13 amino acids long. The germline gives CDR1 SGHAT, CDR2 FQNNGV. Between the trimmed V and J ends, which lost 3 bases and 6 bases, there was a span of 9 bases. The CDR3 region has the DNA TGTGCCAGCAGCTTCCCACTCCTCAATGAGCAGTTCTTC. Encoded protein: CASSFPLLNEQFF.

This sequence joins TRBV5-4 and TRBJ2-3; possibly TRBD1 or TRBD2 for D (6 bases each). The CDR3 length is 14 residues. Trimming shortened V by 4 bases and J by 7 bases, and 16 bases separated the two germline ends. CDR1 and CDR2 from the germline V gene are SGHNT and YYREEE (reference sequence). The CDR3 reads CASSTTGAANTQYF. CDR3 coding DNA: TGTGCCAGCAGCACTACGGGGGCAGCAAATACGCAGTATTTT.

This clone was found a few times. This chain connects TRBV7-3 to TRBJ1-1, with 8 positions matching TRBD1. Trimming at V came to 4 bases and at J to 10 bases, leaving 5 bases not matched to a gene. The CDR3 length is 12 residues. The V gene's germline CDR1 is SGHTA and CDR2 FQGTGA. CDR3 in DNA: TGTGCCAGCAGCTCCGGACAGGGCCCAGCTTTCTTT. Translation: CASSSGQGPAFF.

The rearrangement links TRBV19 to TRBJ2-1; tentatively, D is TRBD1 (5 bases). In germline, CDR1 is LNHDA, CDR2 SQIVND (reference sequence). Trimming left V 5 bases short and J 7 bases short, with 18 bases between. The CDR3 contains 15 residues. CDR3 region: CASSQTVLPGNEQFF. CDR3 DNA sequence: TGTGCCAGTAGTCAGACAGTTCTGCCTGGGAATGAGCAGTTCTTC.

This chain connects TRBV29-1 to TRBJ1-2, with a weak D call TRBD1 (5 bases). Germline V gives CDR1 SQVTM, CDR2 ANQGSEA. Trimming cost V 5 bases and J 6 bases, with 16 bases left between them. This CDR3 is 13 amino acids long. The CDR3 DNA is TGCAGCGTTCCGAAAGGTGGGACGCATGGCTACACCTTC. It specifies CSVPKGGTHGYTF.

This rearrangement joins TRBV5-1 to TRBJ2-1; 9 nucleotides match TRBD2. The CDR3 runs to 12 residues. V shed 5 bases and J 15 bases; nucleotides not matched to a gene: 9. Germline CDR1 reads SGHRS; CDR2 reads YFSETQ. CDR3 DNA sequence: TGCGCCAGCAGTTACGTAGCGGGAGTCGGGTTCTTC. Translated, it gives CASSYVAGVGFF.

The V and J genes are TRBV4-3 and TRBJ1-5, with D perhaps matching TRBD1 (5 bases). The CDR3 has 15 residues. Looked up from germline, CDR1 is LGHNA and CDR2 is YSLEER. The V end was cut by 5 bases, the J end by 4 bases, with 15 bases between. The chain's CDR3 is CASSSKVGGNQPQHF. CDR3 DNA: TGCGCCAGCAGCTCCAAGGTCGGGGGTAATCAGCCCCAGCATTTT.

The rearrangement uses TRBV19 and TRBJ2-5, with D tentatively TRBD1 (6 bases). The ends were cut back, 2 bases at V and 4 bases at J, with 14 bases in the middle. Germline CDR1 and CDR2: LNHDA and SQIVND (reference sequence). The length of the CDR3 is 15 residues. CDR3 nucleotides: TGTGCCAGTAGTATAAGATCCAGGGGCTCAGAGACCCAGTACTTC. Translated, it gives CASSIRSRGSETQYF.

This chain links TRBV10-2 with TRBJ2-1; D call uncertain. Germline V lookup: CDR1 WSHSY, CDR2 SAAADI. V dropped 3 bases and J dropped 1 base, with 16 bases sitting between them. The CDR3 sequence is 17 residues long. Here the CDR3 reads CASSDWTCTPSYNEQFF. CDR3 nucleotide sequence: TGCGCCAGCAGTGACTGGACCTGCACGCCGTCCTACAATGAGCAGTTCTTC.

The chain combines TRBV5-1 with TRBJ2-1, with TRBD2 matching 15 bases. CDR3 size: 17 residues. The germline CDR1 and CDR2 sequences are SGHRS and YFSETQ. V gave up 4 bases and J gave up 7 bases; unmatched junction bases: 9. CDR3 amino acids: CASSAGLAGGPGNEQFF. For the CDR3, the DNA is TGCGCCAGCAGCGCCGGACTAGCGGGAGGGCCAGGGAATGAGCAGTTCTTC.

Written as DNA, the CDR3 is TGTGCCAGCAGCTTAGGGCGCGGGAGGGACGGCACCGGGGAGCTGTTTTTT. Translated: CASSLGRGRDGTGELFF. The rearrangement joins TRBV11-3 to TRBJ2-2; 9 nucleotides agree with TRBD2. V was clipped by 1 base and J by 4 bases; unmatched bases: 7. The CDR3 has 17 amino acids. Germline CDR1 is SGHNT and CDR2 is YENEEA.

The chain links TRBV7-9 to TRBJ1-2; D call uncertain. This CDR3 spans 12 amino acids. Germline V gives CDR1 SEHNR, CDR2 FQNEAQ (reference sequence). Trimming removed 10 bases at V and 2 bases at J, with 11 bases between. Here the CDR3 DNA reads TGTGCCACCCGACCGAGAAACTATGGCTACACCTTC. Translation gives CATRPRNYGYTF.

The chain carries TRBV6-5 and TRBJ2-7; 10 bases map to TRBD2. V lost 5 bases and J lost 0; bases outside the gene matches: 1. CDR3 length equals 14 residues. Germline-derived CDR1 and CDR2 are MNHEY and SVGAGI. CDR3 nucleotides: TGTGCCAGCAGTCCTAGCGGGAGCTCCTACGAGCAGTACTTC. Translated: CASSPSGSSYEQYF.

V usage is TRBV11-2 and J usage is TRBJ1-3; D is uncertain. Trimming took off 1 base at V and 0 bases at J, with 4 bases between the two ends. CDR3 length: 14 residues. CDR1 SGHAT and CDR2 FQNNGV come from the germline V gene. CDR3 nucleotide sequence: TGTGCCAGCAGCTTAGGGAGCTCTGGAAACACCATATATTTT. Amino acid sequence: CASSLGSSGNTIYF.

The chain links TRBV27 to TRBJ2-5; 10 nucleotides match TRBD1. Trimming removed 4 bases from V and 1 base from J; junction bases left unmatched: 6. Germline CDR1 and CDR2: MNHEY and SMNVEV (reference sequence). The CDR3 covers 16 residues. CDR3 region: CASSSGTGDLQETQYF. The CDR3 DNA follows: TGTGCCAGCAGTTCCGGGACAGGGGACCTCCAAGAGACCCAGTACTTC.

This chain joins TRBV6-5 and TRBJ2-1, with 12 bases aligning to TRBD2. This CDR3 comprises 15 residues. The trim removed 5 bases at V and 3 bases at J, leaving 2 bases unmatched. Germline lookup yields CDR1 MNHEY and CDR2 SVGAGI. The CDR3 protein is CASSGLAGLYNEQFF. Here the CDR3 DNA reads TGTGCCAGCAGTGGACTAGCGGGGCTCTACAATGAGCAGTTCTTC.

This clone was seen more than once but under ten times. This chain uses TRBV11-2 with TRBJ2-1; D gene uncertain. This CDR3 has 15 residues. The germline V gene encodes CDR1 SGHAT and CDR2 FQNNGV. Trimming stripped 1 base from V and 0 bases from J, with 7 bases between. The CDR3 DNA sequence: TGTGCCAGCAGCTTAGGTGTCCGCTCCTACAATGAGCAGTTCTTC. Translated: CASSLGVRSYNEQFF.

CDR3 nucleotide sequence: TGTGCCAGCTCACCGGGGACAGCCCGGTTCTCTGGAAACACCATATATTTT. Translation gives CASSPGTARFSGNTIYF. This chain uses TRBV18 with TRBJ1-3; 7 bases map to TRBD1. CDR3 length: 17 amino acids. Germline V CDR1 and CDR2: KGHSH, LQKENI. Losses at the gene ends were 3 bases for V and 0 bases for J; bases not matched to a gene: 8.

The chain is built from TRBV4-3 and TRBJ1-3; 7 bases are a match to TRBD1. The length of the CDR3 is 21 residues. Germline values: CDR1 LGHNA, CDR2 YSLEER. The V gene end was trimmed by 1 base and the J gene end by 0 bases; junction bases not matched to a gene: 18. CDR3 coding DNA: TGCGCCAGCAGCCAAGCCCCCATGGACAGGTTGCCCCACAACTCTGGAAACACCATATATTTT. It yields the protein CASSQAPMDRLPHNSGNTIYF.

CDR3 sequence (DNA): TGTGCCACCAGCAGAGGAGGAGGGGAGGGGAGAGGCTACACCTTC. Its translation: CATSRGGGEGRGYTF. The rearrangement links TRBV15 to TRBJ1-2; D may be TRBD1 (5 bases). This CDR3 is 15 amino acids long. CDR1 and CDR2 from the germline V gene are LNHNV and YYDKDF (reference sequence). Trimming stripped 1 base from V and 8 bases from J, with 17 bases between.

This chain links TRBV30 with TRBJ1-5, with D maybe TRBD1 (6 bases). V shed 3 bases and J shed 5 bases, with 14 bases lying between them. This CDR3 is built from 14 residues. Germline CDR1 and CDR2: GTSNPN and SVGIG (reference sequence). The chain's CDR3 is CAWSAGGGHQPQHF. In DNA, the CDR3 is TGTGCCTGGAGCGCCGGGGGGGGCCATCAGCCCCAGCATTTT.